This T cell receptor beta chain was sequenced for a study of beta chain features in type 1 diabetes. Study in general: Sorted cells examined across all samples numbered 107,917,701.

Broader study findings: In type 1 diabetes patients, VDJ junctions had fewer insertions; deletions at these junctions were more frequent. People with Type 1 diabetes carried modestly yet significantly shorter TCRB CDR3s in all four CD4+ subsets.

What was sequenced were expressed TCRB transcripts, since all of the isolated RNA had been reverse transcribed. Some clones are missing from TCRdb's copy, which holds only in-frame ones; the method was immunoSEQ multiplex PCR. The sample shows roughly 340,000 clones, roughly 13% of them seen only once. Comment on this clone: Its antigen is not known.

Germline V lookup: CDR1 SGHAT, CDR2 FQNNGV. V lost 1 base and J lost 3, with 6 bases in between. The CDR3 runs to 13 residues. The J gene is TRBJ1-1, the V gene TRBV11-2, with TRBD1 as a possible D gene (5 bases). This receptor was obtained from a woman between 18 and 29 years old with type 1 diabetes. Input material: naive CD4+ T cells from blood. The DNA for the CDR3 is TGTGCCAGCAGCTTAGTCAGGGACACTGAAGCTTTCTTT. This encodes CASSLVRDTEAFF.